These T cell receptor beta chains were read from a single sample in a study of T cell responses to AZD1222 COVID-19 vaccine. Sequencing was performed with immunoSEQ multiplex PCR; in TCRdb, only in-frame clones are kept and a portion is missing. Of just under 55,000 clones listed, roughly nine tenths are singletons. The specimen comprised peripheral blood, sampled on day 0 of AZD1222 vaccination. The receptors shown here come from an adult in good health. Each CDR3 is given with its conserved first and last residue. The D gene is left open where the match is weak. Clone size is given for some rows only: seen once, a few or many times, or a class if the clone is expanded.

d_call j_call v_call clone_size cdr3_aa cdr3_nt
- TRBJ2-3 TRBV12-5 once CASGLVLSSTSDTQYF TGTGCTAGTGGTTTGGTATTGAGCAGCACTTCAGATACGCAGTATTTT
- TRBJ1-5 TRBV18 - CASSPPGNQPQHF TGTGCCAGCTCACCACCCGGGAATCAGCCCCAGCATTTT
TRBD1 TRBJ2-7 TRBV6-4 once CASSLGTGGAYEQYF TGTGCCAGCAGCCTGGGGACAGGGGGTGCCTACGAGCAGTACTTC
- TRBJ1-2 TRBV28 - CASSLSLAGNYGYTF TGTGCCAGCAGTTTATCCCTGGCAGGGAACTATGGCTACACCTTC
TRBD2 TRBJ2-1 TRBV7-9 - CASSSSGGSFF TGTGCCAGCAGCTCTAGCGGGGGGTCGTTCTTC
- TRBJ1-2 TRBV20-1 - CSASEGTNYGYTF TGCAGTGCTAGTGAGGGAACTAACTATGGCTACACCTTC
- TRBJ2-2 TRBV29-1 - CSAGEGNTGELFF TGCAGCGCTGGAGAAGGGAACACCGGGGAGCTGTTTTTT
- TRBJ2-7 TRBV7-9 - CASSLDTEQYF TGTGCCAGCAGCTTAGATACCGAGCAGTACTTC
- TRBJ2-7 TRBV11-1 - CASSFRGHEQYF TGTGCCAGCAGCTTCAGGGGCCACGAGCAGTACTTC
TRBD2 TRBJ2-1 TRBV27 - CASRVVGTSLSSYNEQFF TGTGCCAGCAGGGTAGTAGGGACTAGCCTAAGCTCCTACAATGAGCAGTTCTTC
- TRBJ1-1 TRBV28 - CASSLQEFDTEAFF TGTGCCAGCAGTTTACAGGAGTTCGACACTGAAGCTTTCTTT
- TRBJ2-7 TRBV27 - CASSLRQGGYEQYF TGTGCCAGCAGTTTAAGGCAGGGTGGTTACGAGCAGTACTTC
- TRBJ2-7 TRBV19 - CASSQQGGVHEQYF TGTGCCAGTAGTCAACAGGGTGGGGTACACGAGCAGTACTTC
- TRBJ1-2 TRBV7-8 - CASSDITGNYGYTF TGTGCCAGCAGCGATATTACAGGGAACTATGGCTACACCTTC
- TRBJ1-5 TRBV4-3 - CASSQDSLGYQPQHF TGCGCCAGCAGCCAAGATTCATTGGGGTATCAGCCCCAGCATTTT
- TRBJ1-4 TRBV29-1 - CSVGRGSNEKLFF TGCAGCGTTGGACGGGGGAGTAATGAAAAACTGTTTTTT
TRBD1 TRBJ2-3 TRBV6-7 - CASFRDSGPDTQYF TGTGCCAGCTTCCGGGACAGTGGCCCAGATACGCAGTATTTT
- TRBJ2-2 TRBV14 - CASSQVFGWTGELFF TGTGCCAGCAGCCAAGTTTTTGGGTGGACCGGGGAGCTGTTTTTT
- TRBJ2-7 TRBV28 - CASNSGSHEQYF TGTGCCAGCAATTCGGGGTCCCACGAGCAGTACTTC
TRBD1 TRBJ2-3 TRBV5-1 - CASAKDRSSTDTQYF TGCGCCAGCGCAAAGGACAGGTCTTCCACAGATACGCAGTATTTT
TRBD1 TRBJ1-3 TRBV6-2/TRBV6-3 - CASSYDRESGNTIYF TGTGCCAGCAGTTACGACAGGGAAAGTGGAAACACCATATATTTT
TRBD1 TRBJ2-2 TRBV5-1 - CASSLGDRAVGELFF TGCGCCAGCAGCTTGGGGGACAGGGCTGTCGGGGAGCTGTTTTTT
TRBD1 TRBJ1-2 TRBV6-5 - CASTQGTGDYGYTF TGTGCCAGCACCCAAGGGACAGGCGACTATGGCTACACCTTC
- TRBJ1-6 TRBV6-5 - CASSPTTTRPPLHF TGTGCCAGCAGCCCCACAACTACCCGGCCACCCCTCCACTTT
- TRBJ1-3 TRBV7-8 - CASSLGWGVGNTIYF TGTGCCAGCAGCTTAGGATGGGGAGTGGGAAACACCATATATTTT
- TRBJ1-2 TRBV4-2 - CASSQAGGGGGYTF TGTGCCAGCAGCCAAGCGGGGGGCGGAGGAGGCTACACCTTC
- TRBJ1-6 TRBV5-1 - CASSLRQNNSPLHF TGCGCCAGCAGCTTACGTCAGAATAATTCACCCCTCCACTTT
TRBD1 TRBJ2-2 TRBV7-7 - CASSPDRGNTGELFF TGTGCCAGCAGCCCGGACAGGGGGAACACCGGGGAGCTGTTTTTT